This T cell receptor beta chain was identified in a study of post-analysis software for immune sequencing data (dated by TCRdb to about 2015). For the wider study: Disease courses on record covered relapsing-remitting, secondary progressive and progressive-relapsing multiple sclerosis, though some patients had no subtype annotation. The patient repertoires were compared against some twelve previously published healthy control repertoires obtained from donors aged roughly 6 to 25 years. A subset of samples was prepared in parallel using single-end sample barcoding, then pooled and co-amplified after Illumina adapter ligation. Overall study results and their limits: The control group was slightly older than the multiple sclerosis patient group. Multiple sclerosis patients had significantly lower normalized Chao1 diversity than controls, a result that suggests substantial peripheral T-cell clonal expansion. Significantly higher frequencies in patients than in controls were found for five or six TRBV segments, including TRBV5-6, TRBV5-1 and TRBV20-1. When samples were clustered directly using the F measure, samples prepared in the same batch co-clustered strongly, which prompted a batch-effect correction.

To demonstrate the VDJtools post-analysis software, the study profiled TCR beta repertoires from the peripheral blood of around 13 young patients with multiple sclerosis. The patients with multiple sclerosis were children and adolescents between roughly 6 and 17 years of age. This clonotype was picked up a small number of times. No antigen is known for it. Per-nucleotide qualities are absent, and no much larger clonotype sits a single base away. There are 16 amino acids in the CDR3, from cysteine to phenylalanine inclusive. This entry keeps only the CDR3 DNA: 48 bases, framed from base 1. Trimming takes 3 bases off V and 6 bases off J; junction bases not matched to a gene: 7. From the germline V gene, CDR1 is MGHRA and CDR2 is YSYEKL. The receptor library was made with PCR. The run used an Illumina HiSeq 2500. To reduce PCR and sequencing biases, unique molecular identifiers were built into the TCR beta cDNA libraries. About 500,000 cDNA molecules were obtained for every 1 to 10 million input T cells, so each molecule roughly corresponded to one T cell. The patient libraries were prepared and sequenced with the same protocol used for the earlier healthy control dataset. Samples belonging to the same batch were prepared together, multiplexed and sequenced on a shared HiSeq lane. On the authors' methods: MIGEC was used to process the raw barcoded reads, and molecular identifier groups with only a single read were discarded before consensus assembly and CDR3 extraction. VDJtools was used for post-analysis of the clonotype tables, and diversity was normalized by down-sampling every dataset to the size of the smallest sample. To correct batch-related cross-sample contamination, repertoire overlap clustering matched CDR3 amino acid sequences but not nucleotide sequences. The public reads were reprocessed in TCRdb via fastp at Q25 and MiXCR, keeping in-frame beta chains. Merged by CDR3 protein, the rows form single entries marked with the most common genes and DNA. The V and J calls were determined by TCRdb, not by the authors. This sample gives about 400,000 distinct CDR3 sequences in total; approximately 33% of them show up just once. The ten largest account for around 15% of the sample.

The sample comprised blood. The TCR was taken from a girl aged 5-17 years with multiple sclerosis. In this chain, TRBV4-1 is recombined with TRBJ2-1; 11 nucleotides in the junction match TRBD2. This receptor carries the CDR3 CASSQLPGLAANEQFF. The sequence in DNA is TGCGCCAGCAGCCAGCTCCCGGGACTAGCGGCCAATGAGCAGTTCTTC.